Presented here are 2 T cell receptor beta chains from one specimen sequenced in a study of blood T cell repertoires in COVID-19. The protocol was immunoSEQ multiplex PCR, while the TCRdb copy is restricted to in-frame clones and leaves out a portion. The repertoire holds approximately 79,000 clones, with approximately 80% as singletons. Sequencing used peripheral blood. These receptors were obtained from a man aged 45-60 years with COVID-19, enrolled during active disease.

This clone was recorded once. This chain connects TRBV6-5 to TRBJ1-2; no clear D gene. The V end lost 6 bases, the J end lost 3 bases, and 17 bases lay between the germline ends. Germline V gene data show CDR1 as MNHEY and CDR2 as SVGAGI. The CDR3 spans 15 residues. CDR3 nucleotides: TGTGCCAGCAGGAGGACTGGCAGAACTTACTATGGCTACACCTTC. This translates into CASRRTGRTYYGYTF.

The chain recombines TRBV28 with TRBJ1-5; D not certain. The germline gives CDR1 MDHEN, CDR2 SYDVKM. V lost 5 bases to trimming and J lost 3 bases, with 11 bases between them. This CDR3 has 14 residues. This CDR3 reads CASSLVEPNQPQHF. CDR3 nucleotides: TGTGCCAGCAGTCTCGTAGAGCCCAATCAGCCCCAGCATTTT.